The 8 T cell receptor beta chains presented below share a single source sample, sequenced in a study of T-cell memory formation after mild COVID-19. TCRdb reanalysed the 5' RACE reads using MiXCR and keeps one entry per CDR3 protein. The sample has about 170,000 distinct CDR3 sequences, 10% to 15% seen once. What was sequenced was PBMCs or a T cell subset sorted from them (not recorded which). Receptor source: a man between 18 and 29 years old who had mild COVID-19 (a few samples of this study predate the infection). Cell type and time point are not known.

The J gene is TRBJ1-1, the V gene TRBV19; a weak D match, TRBD1 (6 bases). Trimming removed 3 bases at V and 5 bases at J, with 13 bases between. The CDR3 runs to 14 residues. The germline gives CDR1 LNHDA, CDR2 SQIVND (reference sequence). The DNA for the CDR3 is TGTGCCAGTAGTATTAGGCAGGGGAGAACTGAAGCTTTCTTT. It is translated as CASSIRQGRTEAFF.

In this sample, this clonotype is medium-sized (0.01 to 0.1%). The rearrangement joins TRBV7-2 to TRBJ2-1; TRBD2 is a possible D gene (6 bases). The V gene's germline CDR1 is SGHTA and CDR2 FQGNSA. The CDR3 runs 16 residues. The V gene lost 4 bases and the J gene lost 4 bases, with 17 bases spanning the gap. In DNA, the CDR3 is TGTGCCAGCAGCTCGAATATGTGGGGAGGATACAATGAGCAGTTCTTC. It specifies CASSSNMWGGYNEQFF.

J is TRBJ1-2 and V is TRBV6-5; TRBD1 aligns across 11 bases. The CDR3 consists of 15 residues. The germline CDR1 and CDR2 sequences are MNHEY and SVGAGI. J gave up 7 bases and V 0 bases, and 4 bases lay outside the gene matches. The CDR3 loop reads CASSYSGQGALGYTF. The CDR3 bases are TGTGCCAGCAGTTACTCCGGACAGGGGGCACTTGGCTACACCTTC.

This chain links TRBV5-6 with TRBJ2-7; D is unclear. CDR1 and CDR2 from the germline V gene are SGHDT and YYEEEE. Trimming cost V 1 base and J 4 bases, with 6 bases left between them. The CDR3 is 12 residues long. CDR3 DNA sequence: TGTGCCAGCAGCTTGATAGGGTACGAGCAGTACGTC. Translation gives CASSLIGYEQYV.

Of note for this clonotype: Given a much more abundant clone one base away, this may be a read error. The rearrangement joins TRBV7-8 to TRBJ1-2; D unclear. Between the trimmed V and J ends, which lost 5 bases and 2 bases, there was a span of 9 bases. The CDR3 consists of 13 residues. In germline, CDR1 is SGHVS, CDR2 FQNEAQ. The CDR3, as DNA: TGTGCCAGCAGCCCGCGACAAAACTATGGCTACACCTTC. As protein: CASSPRQNYGYTF.

V gene TRBV7-2 combines with J gene TRBJ1-5, with 7 bases identical to TRBD1. The CDR3 length is 14 residues. Germline CDR1 is SGHTA and CDR2 is FQGNSA. The junction had 7 bases not matched to a gene; V was cut back by 1 base and J by 10 bases. DNA for the CDR3: TGTGCCAGCAGCTTAGGGGGGACAGCTCAACCCCAGCATTTT. Its protein is CASSLGGTAQPQHF. The full variable domain, rest sourced from reference TRBV7-2 and TRBJ1-5, is GAGVSQSPSNKVTEKGKDVELRCDPISGHTALYWYRQSLGQGLEFLIYFQGNSAPDKSGLPSDRFSAERTGGSVSTLTIQRTQQEDSAVYLCASSLGGTAQPQHFGDGTRLSIL.

The rearrangement joins TRBV4-2 to TRBJ1-4; D not resolved. The CDR3 length is 17 residues. Germline lookup yields CDR1 LGHNA and CDR2 YNFKEQ. V was pared by 3 bases and J by 4 bases, with 18 bases between. The CDR3 reads CASSQENLALGNEKLFF. The CDR3 nucleotides read TGTGCCAGCAGCCAGGAGAATTTGGCACTGGGTAATGAAAAACTGTTTTTT.

There are many counts of this clonotype. V and J are TRBV4-3 and TRBJ1-6, with a weak D call TRBD1 (5 bases). The ends were cut back, 0 bases at V and 7 bases at J, with 7 bases in the middle. CDR1 LGHNA and CDR2 YSLEER come from the germline V gene. CDR3 length: 14 amino acids. CDR3 DNA: TGCGCCAGCAGCCAAGATGGGGGGAATTCACCCCTCCACTTT. Translation: CASSQDGGNSPLHF.